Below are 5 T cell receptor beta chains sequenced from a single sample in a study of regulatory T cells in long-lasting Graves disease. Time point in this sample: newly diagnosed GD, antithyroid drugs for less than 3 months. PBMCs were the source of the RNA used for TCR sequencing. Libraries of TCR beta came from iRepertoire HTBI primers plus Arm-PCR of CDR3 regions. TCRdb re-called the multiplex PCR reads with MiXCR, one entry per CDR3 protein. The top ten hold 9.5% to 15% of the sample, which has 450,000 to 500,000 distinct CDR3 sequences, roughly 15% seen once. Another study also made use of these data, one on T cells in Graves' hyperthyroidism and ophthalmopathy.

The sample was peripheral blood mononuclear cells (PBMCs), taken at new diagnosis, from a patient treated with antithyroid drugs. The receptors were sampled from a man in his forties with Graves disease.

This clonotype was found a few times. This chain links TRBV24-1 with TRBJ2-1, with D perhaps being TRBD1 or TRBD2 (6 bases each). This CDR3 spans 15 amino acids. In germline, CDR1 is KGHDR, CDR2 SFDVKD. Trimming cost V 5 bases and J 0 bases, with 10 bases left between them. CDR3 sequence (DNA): TGTGCCACCAGTGTTGAGGGGGGCTCCTACAATGAGCAGTTCTTC. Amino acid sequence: CATSVEGGSYNEQFF.

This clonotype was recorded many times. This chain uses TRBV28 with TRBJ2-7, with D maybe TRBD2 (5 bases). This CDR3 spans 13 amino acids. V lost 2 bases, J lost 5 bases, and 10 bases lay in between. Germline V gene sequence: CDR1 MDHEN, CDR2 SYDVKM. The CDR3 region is CASSLLARNEQYF. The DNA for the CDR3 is TGTGCCAGCAGTTTACTAGCCCGAAACGAGCAGTACTTC. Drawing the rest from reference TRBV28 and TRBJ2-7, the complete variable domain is DVKVTQSSRYLVKRTGEKVFLECVQDMDHENMFWYRQDPGLGLRLIYFSYDVKMKEKGDIPEGYSVSREKKERFSLILESASTNQTSMYLCASSLLARNEQYFGPGTRLTVT.

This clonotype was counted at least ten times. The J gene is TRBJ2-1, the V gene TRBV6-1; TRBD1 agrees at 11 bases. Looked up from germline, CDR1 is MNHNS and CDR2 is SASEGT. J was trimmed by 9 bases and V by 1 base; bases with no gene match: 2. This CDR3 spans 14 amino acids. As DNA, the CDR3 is TGTGCCAGCAGTGAAGTGGGACAGGGGGGTGAGCAGTTCTTC. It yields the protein CASSEVGQGGEQFF.

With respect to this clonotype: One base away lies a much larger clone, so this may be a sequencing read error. Here the CDR3 DNA reads TGTGCCAGCAGAAGACAGGGGGCGACCCCCTACGAGCAGTACTTC. Its protein is CASRRQGATPYEQYF. V gene TRBV6-1 combines with J gene TRBJ2-7; TRBD1 matches 10 bases. There are 15 residues in the CDR3. V shed 6 bases and J 2 bases; nucleotides not matched to a gene: 7. Per the germline V gene, CDR1 is MNHNS and CDR2 is SASEGT.

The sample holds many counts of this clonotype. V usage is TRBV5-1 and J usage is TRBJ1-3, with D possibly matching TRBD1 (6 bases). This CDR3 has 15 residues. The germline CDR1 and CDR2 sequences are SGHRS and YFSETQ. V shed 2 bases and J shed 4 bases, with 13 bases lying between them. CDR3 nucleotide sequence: TGCGCCAGCAGCTTCGCAGGGGACCCCGGAAACACCATATATTTT. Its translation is CASSFAGDPGNTIYF.